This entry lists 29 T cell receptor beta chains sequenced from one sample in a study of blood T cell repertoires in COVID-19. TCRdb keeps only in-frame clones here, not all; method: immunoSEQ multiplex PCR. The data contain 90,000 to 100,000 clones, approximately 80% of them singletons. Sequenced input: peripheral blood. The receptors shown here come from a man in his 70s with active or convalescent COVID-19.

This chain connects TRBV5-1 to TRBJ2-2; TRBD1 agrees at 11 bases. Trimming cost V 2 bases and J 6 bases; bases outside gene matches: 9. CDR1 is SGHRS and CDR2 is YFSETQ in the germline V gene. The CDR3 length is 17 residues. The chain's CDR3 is CASSFSWTGGAPGELFF. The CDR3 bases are TGCGCCAGCAGCTTTAGTTGGACAGGGGGCGCCCCCGGGGAGCTGTTTTTT.

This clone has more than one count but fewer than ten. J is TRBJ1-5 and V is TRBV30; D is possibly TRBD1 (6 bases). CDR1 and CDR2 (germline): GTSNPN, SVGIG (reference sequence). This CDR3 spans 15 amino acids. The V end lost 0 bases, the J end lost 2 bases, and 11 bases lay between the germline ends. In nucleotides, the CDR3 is TGTGCCTGGAGTGTACAAGGGGGTGGCAATCAGCCCCAGCATTTT. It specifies CAWSVQGGGNQPQHF.

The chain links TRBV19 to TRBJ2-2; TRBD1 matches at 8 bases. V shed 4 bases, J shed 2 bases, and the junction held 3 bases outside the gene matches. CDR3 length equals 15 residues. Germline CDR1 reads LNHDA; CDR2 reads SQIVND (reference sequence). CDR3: CASSTGGINTGELFF. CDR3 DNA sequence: TGTGCCAGTAGTACAGGGGGCATCAACACCGGGGAGCTGTTTTTT.

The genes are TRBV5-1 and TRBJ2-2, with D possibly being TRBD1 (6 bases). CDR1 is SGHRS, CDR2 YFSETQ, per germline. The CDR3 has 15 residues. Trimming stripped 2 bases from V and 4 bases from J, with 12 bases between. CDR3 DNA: TGCGCCAGCAGCTTAACAGGGAAAAGCACCGGGGAGCTGTTTTTT. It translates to CASSLTGKSTGELFF.

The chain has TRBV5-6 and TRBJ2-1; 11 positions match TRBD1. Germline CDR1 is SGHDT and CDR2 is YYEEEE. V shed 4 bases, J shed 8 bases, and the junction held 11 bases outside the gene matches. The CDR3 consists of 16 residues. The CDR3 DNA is TGTGCCAGCAGCACCTGGACAGGGGGCGCGTTGGATGAGCAGTTCTTC. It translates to CASSTWTGGALDEQFF.

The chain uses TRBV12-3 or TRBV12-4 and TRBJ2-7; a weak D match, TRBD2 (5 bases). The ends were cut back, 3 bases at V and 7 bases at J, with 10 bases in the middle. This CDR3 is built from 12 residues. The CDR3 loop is CASSLSTGEQYF. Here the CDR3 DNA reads TGTGCCAGCAGTTTGTCCACGGGAGAGCAGTACTTC.

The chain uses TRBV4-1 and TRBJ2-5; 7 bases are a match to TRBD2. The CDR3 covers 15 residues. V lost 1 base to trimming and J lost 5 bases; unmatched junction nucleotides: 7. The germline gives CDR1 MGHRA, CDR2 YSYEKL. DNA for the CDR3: TGCGCCAGCAGCCAAGCAGGCGGGGGTTTGGAGACCCAGTACTTC. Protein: CASSQAGGGLETQYF.

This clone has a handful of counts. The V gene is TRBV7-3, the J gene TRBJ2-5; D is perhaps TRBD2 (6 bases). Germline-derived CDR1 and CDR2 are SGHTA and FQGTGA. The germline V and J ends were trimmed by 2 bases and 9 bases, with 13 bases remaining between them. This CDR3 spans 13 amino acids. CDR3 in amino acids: CASSLGGLGAQYF. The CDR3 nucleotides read TGTGCCAGCAGCTTAGGGGGGTTAGGGGCCCAGTACTTC.

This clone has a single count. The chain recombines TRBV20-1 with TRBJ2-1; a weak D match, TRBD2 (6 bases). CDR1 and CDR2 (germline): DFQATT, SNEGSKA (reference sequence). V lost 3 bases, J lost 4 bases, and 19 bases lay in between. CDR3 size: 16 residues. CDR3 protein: CSASGTTGTVYNEQFF. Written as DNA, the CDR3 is TGCAGTGCTAGTGGGACGACCGGGACTGTTTACAATGAGCAGTTCTTC.

This CDR3 reads CASRLGTRGADTQYF. The CDR3 region has the DNA TGTGCCAGCAGGTTGGGGACGCGGGGGGCGGATACGCAGTATTTT. The chain recombines TRBV6-5 with TRBJ2-3; TRBD2 aligns across 8 bases. This CDR3 contains 15 residues. From germline, CDR1 is MNHEY and CDR2 SVGAGI. V was clipped by 6 bases and J by 6 bases; unmatched bases: 11.

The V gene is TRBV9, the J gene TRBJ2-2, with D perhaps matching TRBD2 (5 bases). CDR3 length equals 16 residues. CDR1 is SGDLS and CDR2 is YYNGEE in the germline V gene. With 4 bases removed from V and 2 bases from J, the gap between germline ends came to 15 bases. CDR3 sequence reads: CASSTRGILNTGELFF. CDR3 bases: TGTGCCAGCAGCACCCGAGGGATTCTCAACACCGGGGAGCTGTTTTTT.

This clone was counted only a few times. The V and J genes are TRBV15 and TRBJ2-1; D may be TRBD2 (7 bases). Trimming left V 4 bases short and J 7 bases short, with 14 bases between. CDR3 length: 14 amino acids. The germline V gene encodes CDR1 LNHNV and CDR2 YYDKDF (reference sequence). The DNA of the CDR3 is TGTGCCACCAGCATGCGGGGGCCGAGGAATGAGCAGTTCTTC. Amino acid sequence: CATSMRGPRNEQFF.

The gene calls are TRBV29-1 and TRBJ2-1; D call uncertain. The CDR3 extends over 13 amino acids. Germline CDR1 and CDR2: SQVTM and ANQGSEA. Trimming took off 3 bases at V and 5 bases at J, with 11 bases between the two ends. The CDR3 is CSVDRARHNEQFF. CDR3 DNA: TGCAGCGTTGATCGAGCGCGACACAATGAGCAGTTCTTC.

Here the CDR3 DNA reads TGTGCCAGCAGTTACTCAGTCCCTAGCGGGGGGTACACAGATACGCAGTATTTT. This sequence encodes CASSYSVPSGGYTDTQYF. The chain is built from TRBV6-2 or TRBV6-3 and TRBJ2-3; 11 bases fit TRBD2. The ends lost 0 bases at V and 2 bases at J; junction bases unmatched: 7. CDR1 and CDR2 from the germline V gene are MNHEY and SVGEGT. This CDR3 has 18 amino acids.

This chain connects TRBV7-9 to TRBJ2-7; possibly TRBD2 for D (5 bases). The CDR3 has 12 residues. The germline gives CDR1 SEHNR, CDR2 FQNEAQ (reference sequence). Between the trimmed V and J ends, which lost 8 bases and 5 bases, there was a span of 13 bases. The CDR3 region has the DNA TGTGCCAGCCAAAGGGTGGGAGACGAGCAGTACTTC. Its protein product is CASQRVGDEQYF.

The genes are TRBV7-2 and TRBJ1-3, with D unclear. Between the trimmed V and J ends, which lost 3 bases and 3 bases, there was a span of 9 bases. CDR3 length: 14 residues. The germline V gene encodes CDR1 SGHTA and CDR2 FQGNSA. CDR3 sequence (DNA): TGTGCCAGCAGCTTCGGAGGGCTTGGAAACACCATATATTTT. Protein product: CASSFGGLGNTIYF.

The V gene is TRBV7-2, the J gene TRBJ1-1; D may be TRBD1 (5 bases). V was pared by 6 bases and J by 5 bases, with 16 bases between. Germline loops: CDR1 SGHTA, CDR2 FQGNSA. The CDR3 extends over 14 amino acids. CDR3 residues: CASRPRGVETEAFF. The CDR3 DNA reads TGTGCCAGCAGGCCCCGGGGGGTTGAGACTGAAGCTTTCTTT.

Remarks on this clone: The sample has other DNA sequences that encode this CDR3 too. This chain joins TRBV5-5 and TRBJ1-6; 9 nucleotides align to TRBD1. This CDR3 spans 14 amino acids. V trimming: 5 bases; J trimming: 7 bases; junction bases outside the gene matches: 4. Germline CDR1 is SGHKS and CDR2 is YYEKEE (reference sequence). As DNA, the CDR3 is TGTGCCAGCAGTCTAGACAGGGGGAATTCACCCCTCCACTTT. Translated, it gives CASSLDRGNSPLHF.

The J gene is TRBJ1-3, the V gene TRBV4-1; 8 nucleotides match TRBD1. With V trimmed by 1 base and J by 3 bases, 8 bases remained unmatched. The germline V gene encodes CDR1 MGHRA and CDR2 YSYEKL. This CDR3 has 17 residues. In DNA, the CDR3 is TGCGCCAGCAGCCAAGGCCGACAGGGGAGGTATGGAAACACCATATATTTT. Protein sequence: CASSQGRQGRYGNTIYF.

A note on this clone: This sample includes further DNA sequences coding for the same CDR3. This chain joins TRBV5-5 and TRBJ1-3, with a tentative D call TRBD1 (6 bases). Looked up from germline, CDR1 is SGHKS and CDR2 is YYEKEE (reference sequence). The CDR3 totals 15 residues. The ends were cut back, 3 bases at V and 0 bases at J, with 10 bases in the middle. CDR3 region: CASSSTDSSGNTIYF. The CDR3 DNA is TGTGCCAGCAGCTCCACGGACAGCTCTGGAAACACCATATATTTT.

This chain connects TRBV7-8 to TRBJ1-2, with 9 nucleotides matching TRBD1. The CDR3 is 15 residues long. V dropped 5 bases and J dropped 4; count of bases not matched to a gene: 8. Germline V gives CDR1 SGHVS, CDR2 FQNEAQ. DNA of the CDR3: TGTGCCAGCAGCCTCACCAACAGGGGGCCCTATGGCTACACCTTC. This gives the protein CASSLTNRGPYGYTF.

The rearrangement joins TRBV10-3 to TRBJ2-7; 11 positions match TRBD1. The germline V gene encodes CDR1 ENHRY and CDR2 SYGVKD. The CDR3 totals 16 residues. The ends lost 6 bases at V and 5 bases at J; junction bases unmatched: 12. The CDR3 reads CAISTPGQGVNHEQYF. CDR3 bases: TGTGCCATCAGCACTCCGGGACAGGGGGTGAATCACGAGCAGTACTTC.

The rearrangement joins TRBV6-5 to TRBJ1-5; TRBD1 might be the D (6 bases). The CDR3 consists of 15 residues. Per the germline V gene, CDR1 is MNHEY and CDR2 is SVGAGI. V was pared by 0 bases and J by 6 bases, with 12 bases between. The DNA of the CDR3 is TGTGCCAGCAGTTACTCCTCAGGGGTAGGTCAGCCCCAGCATTTT. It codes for CASSYSSGVGQPQHF.

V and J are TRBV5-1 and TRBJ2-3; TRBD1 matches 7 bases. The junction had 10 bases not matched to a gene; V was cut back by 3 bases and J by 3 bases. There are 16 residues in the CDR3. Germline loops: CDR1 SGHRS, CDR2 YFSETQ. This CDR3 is CASSSKQGSGTDTQYF. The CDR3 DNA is TGCGCCAGCAGCTCCAAACAGGGGTCGGGAACAGATACGCAGTATTTT.

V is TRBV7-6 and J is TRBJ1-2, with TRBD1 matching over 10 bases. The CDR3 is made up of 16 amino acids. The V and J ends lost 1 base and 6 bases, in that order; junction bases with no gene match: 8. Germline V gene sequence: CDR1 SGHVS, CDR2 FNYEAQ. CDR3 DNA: TGTGCCAGCAGCTTAGGGACAGGGGGTACAAGGGATGGCTACACCTTC. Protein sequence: CASSLGTGGTRDGYTF.

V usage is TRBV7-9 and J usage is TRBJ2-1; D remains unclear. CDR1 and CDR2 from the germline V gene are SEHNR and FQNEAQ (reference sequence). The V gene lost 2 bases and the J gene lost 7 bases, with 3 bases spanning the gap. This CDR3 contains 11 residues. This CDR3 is CASSLTNEQFF. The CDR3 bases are TGTGCCAGCAGCTTAACTAATGAGCAGTTCTTC.

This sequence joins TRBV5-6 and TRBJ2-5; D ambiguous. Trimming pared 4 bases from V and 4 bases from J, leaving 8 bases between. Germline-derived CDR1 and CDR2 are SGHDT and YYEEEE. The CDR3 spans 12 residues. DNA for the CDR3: TGTGCCAGCAGCGTTCTCAGAGAGACCCAGTACTTC. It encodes CASSVLRETQYF.

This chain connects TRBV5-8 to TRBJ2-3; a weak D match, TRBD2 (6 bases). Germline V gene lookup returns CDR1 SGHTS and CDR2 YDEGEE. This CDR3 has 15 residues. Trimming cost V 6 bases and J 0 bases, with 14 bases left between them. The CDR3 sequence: CASNPGLPSTDTQYF. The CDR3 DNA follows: TGTGCCAGCAACCCCGGACTACCTAGCACAGATACGCAGTATTTT.

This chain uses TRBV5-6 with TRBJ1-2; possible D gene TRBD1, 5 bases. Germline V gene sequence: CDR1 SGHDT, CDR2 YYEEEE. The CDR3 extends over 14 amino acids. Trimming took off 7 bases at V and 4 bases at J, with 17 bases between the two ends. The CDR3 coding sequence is TGTGCCAGCCCCCGGGGGGAAGACCCCTATGGCTACACCTTC. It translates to CASPRGEDPYGYTF. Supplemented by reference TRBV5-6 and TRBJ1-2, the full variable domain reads DAGVTQSPTHLIKTRGQQVTLRCSPKSGHDTVSWYQQALGQGPQFIFQYYEEEERQRGNFPDRFSGHQFPNYSSELNVNALLLGDSALYLCASPRGEDPYGYTFGSGTRLTVV.